The text below deals with one TCR beta chain. This clone came up once. Its target antigen remains unknown. There are no base qualities to consult, and no much larger clone falls within one base. These data originate in a study of blood T cell repertoires in COVID-19 (dated by TCRdb to the early 2020s). About the study as a whole: The collaborator samples originated in the United States, Italy and Spain and spanned the acute and convalescent phases of COVID-19. Deeply sampled blood TCRbeta repertoires from subjects exposed to, actively infected with, or recovered from COVID-19 were included in the dataset. Where available, HLA class I and class II types were obtained from metadata supplied by the sample provider rather than from assay-based typing. The prospective study material was composed of cDNA or gDNA derived from T cells, B-cell-depleted T cells, or PBMCs. The samples were drawn from the first 160 participants of the ongoing ImmuneRACE study and from 950 to 1,500 subjects provided by 6 global collaborators. The repertoires were made available in a free public database intended to serve as a resource for research on the immune response to SARS-CoV-2. A de-identified subject ID, COVID-19 status, age in years and sex were almost always included in the sample metadata.

Points the paper makes about the study in general: The amount of clinical and demographic metadata varied by source and participant and was provided uncurated.

Each collaborating institution followed its own protocols to collect whole blood in K2EDTA tubes. For TCRbeta analysis, collaborators shipped samples as frozen whole blood, isolated PBMCs, or DNA extracted from either of those sample types. The CDR3 holds 20 amino acids from the cysteine to the phenylalanine. Here the CDR3 DNA is all that survives: 60 bases in frame from base 1. TCRbeta CDR3 regions were amplified from genomic DNA using the immunoSEQ Assay, a bias-controlled multiplex PCR. Regarding the original processing steps: Nucleated cell counts per sample were estimated from amplification of reference gene primers within the assay. Sequence reads were collapsed and filtered to measure the absolute abundance of every unique TCRbeta CDR3 rearrangement. For each sample, productive Simpson clonality was calculated by taking the square root of Simpson's diversity index across productive rearrangements. TCRdb mirrors the immuneACCESS table, restricted to in-frame sequences. Some clones are absent from its copies; in checked studies, under half trace to an unresolved V gene, and the reason for the others is unknown. For V, J and clone size, that table is used; D and trimming come from the DNA. The sample table lists some 50,000 clones, 84% of them with a count of one. 2% to 3% of the sample is held by the ten biggest clonotypes.

Sequencing was performed on peripheral blood. The sequence is built from TRBV7-5 and TRBJ2-6; TRBD1 was called by the table and not checked on the DNA. TRBV7-5 is a pseudogene segment. This TCR came from a man between 50 and 59 years old with acute or convalescent COVID-19. In nucleotide form, the sequence is TGTGTCACAAAATCCCCGGGACAGGGAAACGGTGAATCTGGGGCCAACGTCCTGACTTTC. This sequence encodes CVTKSPGQGNGESGANVLTF.